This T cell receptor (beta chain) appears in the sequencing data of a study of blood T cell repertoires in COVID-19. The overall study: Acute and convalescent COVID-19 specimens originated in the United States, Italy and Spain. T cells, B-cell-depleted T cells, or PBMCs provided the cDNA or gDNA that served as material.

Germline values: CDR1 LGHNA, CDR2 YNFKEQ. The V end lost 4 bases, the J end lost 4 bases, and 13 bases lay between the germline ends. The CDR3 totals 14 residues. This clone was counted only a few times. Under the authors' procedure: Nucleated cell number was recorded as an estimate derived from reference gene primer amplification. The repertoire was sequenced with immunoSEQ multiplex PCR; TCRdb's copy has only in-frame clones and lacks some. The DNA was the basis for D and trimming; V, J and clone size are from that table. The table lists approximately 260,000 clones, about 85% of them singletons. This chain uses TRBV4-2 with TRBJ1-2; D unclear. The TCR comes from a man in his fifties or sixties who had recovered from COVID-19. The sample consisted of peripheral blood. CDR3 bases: TGTGCCAGCAGCCTGTCCGGGTCCATCTATGGCTACACCTTC. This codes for CASSLSGSIYGYTF.